This section outlines one T cell receptor beta chain sequence together with its context. Its antigen is unidentified. The sample originates from a study of T cell responses to AZD1222 COVID-19 vaccine. Deletions cut 3 bases from V and 5 bases from J, with 13 bases between. CDR3 size: 15 residues. Germline V gene sequence: CDR1 MGHRA, CDR2 YSYEKL. Study-wide findings and caveats: Targeting of unmutated variant regions was reportedly seen in nearly half of spike-specific TCRs. Dominant CD4 TCR responses targeted spike regions 160-218 and 743-854. At baseline, just six or seven AZD1222 recipients tested seropositive.

Only in-frame clones appear in the TCRdb table, and some are missing; sequencing was by immunoSEQ multiplex PCR. The sample yields roughly 150,000 clones, about 91% seen once. This TCR was sampled from an adult who received the AZD1222 COVID-19 vaccine. The sample in question was peripheral blood, obtained 28 days after the second AZD1222 dose. This rearrangement joins TRBV4-1 to TRBJ1-4; D remains ambiguous. The CDR3 sequence is CASSHSARSNEKLFF. The CDR3 DNA follows: TGCGCCAGCAGCCACTCCGCCAGATCCAATGAAAAACTGTTTTTT.